The T cell receptor beta chain under discussion was sequenced for a study of vaccination effects on CD4 cells after COVID-19. Study context: Sampling occurred a median 72 days post second dose, range 14 to 241.

This clone turned up a few times. Its antigen remains unknown. Investigators separated out CD4+ T cells once about 10 days of culture had passed. Participants completed two doses of the BNT162b2 or mRNA-1273 vaccine. Vaccine recipients had no previous SARS-CoV-2 infection; their nucleocapsid antibodies were negative. CDR1 SGHVS and CDR2 FQNEAQ come from the germline V gene. The CDR3 is 16 residues long. V shed 3 bases, J shed 5 bases, and the junction held 11 bases outside the gene matches. Study findings and constraints: Only a single clone (1 of 255 vaccine-induced clones in healthy vaccinees) cross-reacted with common cold coronaviruses. Marked clonal contraction of infection- and vaccine-induced clones was seen late after vaccination.

The data were produced by immunoSEQ multiplex PCR, yet TCRdb's version contains in-frame clones alone and is incomplete. In the table there are 70,000 or so clones, around 70% of which are singletons. The receptor was derived from a human donor who received a COVID-19 vaccine. The sample here was CD4+ T cells from PBMCs cultured without peptide, taken after COVID-19 vaccination. The gene calls are TRBV7-8 and TRBJ2-5; 8 bases map to TRBD2. CDR3 region: CASSLSATGGEETQYF. The CDR3 region has the DNA TGTGCCAGCAGCTTGTCTGCTACCGGGGGGGAGGAGACCCAGTACTTC.